This T cell receptor beta chain is drawn from a study of blood T cell repertoires in COVID-19. Produced via immunoSEQ multiplex PCR; TCRdb's table is partial and in-frame only. This table holds roughly 150,000 clones, around nine tenths found once. Germline V gene sequence: CDR1 SGHTA, CDR2 FQGTGA. The V and J ends lost 4 bases and 6 bases respectively, with 9 bases between them. The CDR3 is 13 amino acids. The sequenced sample consisted of peripheral blood. The TCR was taken from a woman aged 70-85 years with COVID-19, enrolled during active disease. V usage is TRBV7-3 and J usage is TRBJ2-2; possibly TRBD2 for D (6 bases). The CDR3 loop reads CASSSGVAGELFF. DNA of the CDR3: TGTGCCAGCAGCTCGGGGGTGGCCGGGGAGCTGTTTTTT.